The rows below give T cell receptor beta chains drawn from one sample of a study of T cells in narcolepsy. Method: immunoSEQ multiplex PCR; TCRdb's copy keeps in-frame clones and lacks some. The data hold some 25,000 clones, with approximately 62% observed a single time. Sequencing was performed on memory (CD45RA-) CD4+ T cells from blood. These receptors all stem from a human donor in good health. Each CDR3 is given with its conserved first and last residue. A D gene is named only where the DNA matches it firmly. A clone size is listed for some rows: how often the clone was seen (once, few, many), or a class if it is expanded.

D	V	J	size	CDR3	DNA
TRBD1	TRBV6-1	TRBJ1-5	NA	CATGGAGGQPQHF	TGTGCCACAGGGGGCGCGGGAGGGCAGCCCCAGCATTTT
TRBD2	TRBV5-1	TRBJ2-3	NA	CASSSATSADTQYF	TGCGCCAGCAGCTCGGCGACTAGCGCAGATACGCAGTATTTT
NA	TRBV19	TRBJ1-5	once	CATHAGFENQPQHF	TGTGCCACCCACGCGGGTTTTGAGAATCAGCCCCAGCATTTT
TRBD1	TRBV27	TRBJ1-2	NA	CASKTGTGVYGYTF	TGTGCCAGCAAGACCGGGACAGGGGTTTATGGCTACACCTTC
NA	TRBV6-1	TRBJ2-7	NA	CASSSGTLYEQYF	TGTGCCAGCAGTTCCGGGACGCTATACGAGCAGTACTTC
TRBD1	TRBV11-2	TRBJ2-7	NA	CARSLDRVGEQYF	TGTGCCCGCAGCTTGGACAGGGTCGGCGAGCAGTACTTC
TRBD1	TRBV5-4	TRBJ2-2	NA	CASSRLDRATGELFF	TGTGCCAGCAGCCGCCTGGACAGGGCCACCGGGGAGCTGTTTTTT
NA	TRBV7-9	TRBJ1-4	few	CASSRDPLNEKLFF	TGTGCCAGCAGCCGGGACCCCCTTAATGAAAAACTGTTTTTT
NA	TRBV6-6	TRBJ2-4	NA	CASSEWAWSGNIQYF	TGTGCCAGCAGTGAGTGGGCCTGGTCGGGAAACATTCAGTACTTC
NA	TRBV21-1	TRBJ1-6	few	CATRGHSPLHF	TGTGCCACCAGGGGTCACTCACCCCTCCACTTT
NA	TRBV18	TRBJ2-7	few	CASSPDSTYEQYF	TGTGCCAGCTCACCCGACAGCACCTACGAGCAGTACTTC
TRBD1	TRBV30	TRBJ1-6	NA	CAWRHTGGVSPLHF	TGTGCCTGGAGACACACAGGGGGCGTTTCACCCCTCCACTTT
TRBD1	TRBV29-1	TRBJ2-7	NA	CSVRRDRATEQYF	TGCAGCGTTCGCCGGGACAGGGCAACGGAGCAGTACTTC
NA	TRBV2	TRBJ1-2	NA	CASSEDYGYTF	TGTGCCAGCAGTGAGGACTATGGCTACACCTTC
TRBD1	TRBV2	TRBJ1-4	few	CASSGGQGYEKLFF	TGTGCCAGCAGTGGGGGACAGGGGTACGAAAAACTGTTTTTT
NA	TRBV15	TRBJ2-1	NA	CATRDRPYNEQFF	TGTGCCACCAGGGACAGACCTTACAATGAGCAGTTCTTC
TRBD1	TRBV30	TRBJ2-7	NA	CACRTGGPYEQYF	TGTGCCTGTAGAACAGGGGGGCCCTACGAGCAGTACTTC
TRBD1	TRBV29-1	TRBJ2-5	once	CSGGTAETQYF	TGCAGCGGGGGGACAGCAGAGACCCAGTACTTC
NA	TRBV6-1	TRBJ2-3	NA	CASSEFGSTDTQYF	TGTGCCAGCAGTGAGTTTGGGTCTACAGATACGCAGTATTTT
NA	TRBV6-1	TRBJ1-5	few	CASSPDRLQPQHF	TGTGCCAGCAGCCCAGACAGGCTTCAGCCCCAGCATTTT
NA	TRBV29-1	TRBJ1-1	NA	CSVHLTGGVTEAFF	TGCAGCGTTCACCTGACAGGCGGTGTGACTGAAGCTTTCTTT
NA	TRBV6-6	TRBJ2-1	NA	CASTPLNHEQFF	TGTGCCAGCACCCCCCTGAACCATGAGCAGTTCTTC
NA	TRBV18	TRBJ1-1	NA	CASSPPTGWGAFF	TGTGCCAGCTCACCACCGACAGGCTGGGGAGCTTTCTTT
TRBD1	TRBV28	TRBJ2-7	NA	CATLPPNDRGEREQYF	TGTGCCACCCTTCCCCCCAATGACAGGGGAGAACGCGAGCAGTACTTC
TRBD1	TRBV2	TRBJ2-5	large	CASSEALPGTGETQYF	TGTGCCAGCAGTGAAGCGCTTCCGGGGACAGGGGAGACCCAGTACTTC
NA	TRBV6-1	TRBJ1-4	NA	CASSEVGGGNEKLFF	TGTGCCAGCAGTGAAGTCGGGGGGGGTAATGAAAAACTGTTTTTT
NA	TRBV7-9	TRBJ1-3	NA	CASSSFSGNTIYF	TGTGCCAGCAGCTCCTTCTCTGGAAACACCATATATTTT
TRBD2	TRBV7-2	TRBJ2-5	NA	CASSFTSGLAETQYF	TGTGCCAGCAGCTTTACCTCGGGACTAGCGGAGACCCAGTACTTC
NA	TRBV11-1	TRBJ1-5	NA	CASSFGPDQPQHF	TGTGCCAGCAGCTTCGGACCGGATCAGCCCCAGCATTTT
NA	TRBV6-5	TRBJ1-1	NA	CASSGEALNTEAFF	TGTGCCAGCAGTGGGGAAGCTTTGAACACTGAAGCTTTCTTT
TRBD2	TRBV9	TRBJ2-7	NA	CASSRRGRDEQYF	TGTGCCAGCAGCCGGCGAGGGAGGGACGAGCAGTACTTC
NA	TRBV11-2	TRBJ2-7	few	CASSSIERSLVEQYF	TGTGCCAGCAGCTCGATCGAGCGGTCACTCGTCGAGCAGTACTTC
NA	TRBV10-3	TRBJ2-7	NA	CAISRPEIYEQYF	TGTGCCATCAGTAGACCAGAGATCTACGAGCAGTACTTC
TRBD1	TRBV28	TRBJ2-7	NA	CARQGQVSYEQYF	TGTGCCAGGCAGGGACAGGTCTCCTACGAGCAGTACTTC
NA	TRBV14	TRBJ1-6	NA	CASSQLRGFGPLHF	TGTGCCAGCAGCCAATTGAGGGGATTCGGGCCCCTCCACTTT
TRBD1	TRBV2	TRBJ2-7	few	CASGGTGTYEQYF	TGTGCCAGCGGGGGGACAGGTACCTACGAGCAGTACTTC
TRBD1	TRBV7-9	TRBJ1-2	NA	CASSLLQGAVDGYTF	TGTGCCAGCAGCTTGTTACAGGGGGCGGTAGATGGCTACACCTTC
NA	TRBV7-9	TRBJ2-7	once	CASSPYKDEQYF	TGTGCCAGCAGCCCCTATAAGGACGAGCAGTACTTC
NA	TRBV7-8	TRBJ1-2	once	CASSPYAGNYGYTF	TGTGCCAGCAGCCCTTACGCCGGGAATTATGGCTACACCTTC
NA	TRBV19	TRBJ2-2	NA	CASSIRGHTGELFF	TGTGCCAGTAGTATCAGGGGCCACACCGGGGAGCTGTTTTTT
TRBD2	TRBV27	TRBJ2-4	once	CASSVWGTSGSGRENIQYF	TGTGCCAGCTCAGTCTGGGGGACTAGCGGGTCGGGGCGCGAAAACATTCAGTACTTC
TRBD1	TRBV19	TRBJ1-6	NA	CASTTTGATSPLHF	TGTGCCAGTACCACCACAGGGGCTACTTCACCCCTCCACTTT
NA	TRBV28	TRBJ1-6	NA	CASSFLQGSSPLHF	TGTGCCAGCAGTTTCCTTCAGGGTTCTTCACCCCTCCACTTT
NA	TRBV27	TRBJ1-5	NA	CASSLELNQPQHF	TGTGCCAGCAGTTTGGAGCTTAATCAGCCCCAGCATTTT
NA	TRBV9	TRBJ1-5	NA	CASSVGPTQPQHF	TGTGCCAGCAGCGTAGGGCCGACTCAGCCCCAGCATTTT
NA	TRBV7-3	TRBJ1-6	NA	CASSLTPPATDHSPRSSYNSPLHF	TGTGCCAGCAGCTTAACCCCCCCAGCGACAGACCATAGCCCCAGGAGCTCCTATAATTCACCCCTCCACTTT
NA	TRBV7-2	TRBJ1-6	NA	CASRSDPGRNNSPLHF	TGTGCCAGCAGGTCCGACCCGGGACGGAATAATTCACCCCTCCACTTT
TRBD2	TRBV11-2	TRBJ2-2	NA	CASSAGTRGLGGELFF	TGTGCCAGCAGCGCCGGGACTAGGGGGTTGGGCGGGGAGCTGTTTTTT
TRBD1	TRBV30	TRBJ1-5	NA	CAWSKHTGGDQPQHF	TGTGCCTGGAGTAAACACACAGGGGGAGATCAGCCCCAGCATTTT
TRBD2	TRBV29-1	TRBJ2-7	medium-sized	CSAATSGRNHEQYF	TGCAGCGCCGCGACTAGCGGGAGGAACCACGAGCAGTACTTC
TRBD1	TRBV6-5	TRBJ2-3	NA	CAISSGGQGARTQYF	TGTGCCATCAGCTCGGGGGGACAGGGGGCTCGGACGCAGTATTTT
NA	TRBV9	TRBJ2-3	NA	CASSVSPGTDTQYF	TGTGCCAGCAGCGTAAGCCCTGGCACAGATACGCAGTATTTT